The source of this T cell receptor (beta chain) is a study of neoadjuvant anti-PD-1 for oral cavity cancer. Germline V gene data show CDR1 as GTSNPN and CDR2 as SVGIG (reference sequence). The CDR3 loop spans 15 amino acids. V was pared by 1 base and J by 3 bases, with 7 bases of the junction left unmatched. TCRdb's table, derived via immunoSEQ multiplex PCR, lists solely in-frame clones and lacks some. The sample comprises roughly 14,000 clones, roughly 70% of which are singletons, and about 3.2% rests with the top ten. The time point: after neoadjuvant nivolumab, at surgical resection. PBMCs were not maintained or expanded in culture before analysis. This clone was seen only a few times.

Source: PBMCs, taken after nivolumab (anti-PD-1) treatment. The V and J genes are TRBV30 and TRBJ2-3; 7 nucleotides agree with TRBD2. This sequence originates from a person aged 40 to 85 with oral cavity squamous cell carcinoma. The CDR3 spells CAWSERGRGTDTQYF. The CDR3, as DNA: TGTGCCTGGAGTGAACGGGGGAGGGGAACAGATACGCAGTATTTT. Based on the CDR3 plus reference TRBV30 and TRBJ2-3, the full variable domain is SQTIHQWPATLVQPVGSPLSLECTVEGTSNPNLYWYRQAAGRGLQLLFYSVGIGQISSEVPQNLSASRPQDRQFILSSKKLLLSDSGFYLCAWSERGRGTDTQYFGPGTRLTVL.